This T cell receptor beta chain was documented in a study of cytomegalovirus exposure and HLA in healthy donors. V lost 4 bases, J lost 2 bases, and 4 bases lay in between. This CDR3 spans 12 amino acids. Germline V gives CDR1 SEHNR, CDR2 FQNEAQ (reference sequence). The study ran its PCR with 60 Vbeta and 13 Jbeta primers. Libraries were prepared by immunoSEQ multiplex PCR; TCRdb keeps only in-frame clonotypes and omits some of them. The profile shows a few hundred thousand clones, 65% to 85% of them singletons. This chain links TRBV7-9 with TRBJ2-3; D is uncertain. What was sequenced was PBMCs. This TCR was recovered from a man aged 25 to 40 in good health and CMV-seronegative. CDR3 sequence (DNA): TGTGCCAGCAGCTCCTACACAGATACGCAGTATTTT. Protein product: CASSSYTDTQYF.